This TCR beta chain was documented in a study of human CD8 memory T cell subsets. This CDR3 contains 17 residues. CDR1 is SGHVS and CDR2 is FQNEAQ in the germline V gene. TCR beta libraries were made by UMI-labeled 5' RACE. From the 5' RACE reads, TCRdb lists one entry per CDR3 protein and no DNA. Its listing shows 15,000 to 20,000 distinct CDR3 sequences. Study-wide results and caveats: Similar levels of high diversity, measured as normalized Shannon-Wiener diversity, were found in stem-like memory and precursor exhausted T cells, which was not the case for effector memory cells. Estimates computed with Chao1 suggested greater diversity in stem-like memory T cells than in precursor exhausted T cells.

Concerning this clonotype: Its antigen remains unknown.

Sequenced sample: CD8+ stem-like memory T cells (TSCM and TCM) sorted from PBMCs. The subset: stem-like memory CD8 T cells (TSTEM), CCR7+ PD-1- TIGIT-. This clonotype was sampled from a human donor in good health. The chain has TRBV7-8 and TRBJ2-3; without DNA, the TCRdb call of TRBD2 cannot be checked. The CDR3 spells CASSFPLAGGKTDTQYF. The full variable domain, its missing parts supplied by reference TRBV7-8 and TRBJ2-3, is GAGVSQSPRYKVAKRGQDVALRCDPISGHVSLFWYQQALGQGPEFLTYFQNEAQLDKSGLPSDRFFAERPEGSVSTLKIQRTQQEDSAVYLCASSFPLAGGKTDTQYFGPGTRLTVL.